The present entry profiles one T cell receptor (beta chain) with its context. This entry comes from a study of OX40 agonist ivuxolimab in advanced cancers. Profiled with immunoSEQ multiplex PCR; TCRdb holds only in-frame clones, not every one. The repertoire holds 55,000 to 65,000 clones, approximately 90% seen once, with 0.44% in the top ten. The V end lost 4 bases, the J end lost 4 bases, and 19 bases lay between the germline ends. The CDR3 contains 16 residues. CDR1 SGDLS and CDR2 YYNGEE come from the germline V gene. V is TRBV9 and J is TRBJ2-3; a weak D match, TRBD1 (5 bases). The sequenced sample was CD4+ or CD8+ T cells sorted from blood, obtained in a trial of the OX40 agonist ivuxolimab. The origin of this receptor is an adult with an advanced solid tumor such as melanoma, head and neck, liver or kidney cancer. DNA for the CDR3: TGTGCCAGCAGCTCCCAATCCAGCAGGGTCCCAGATACGCAGTATTTT. Translated: CASSSQSSRVPDTQYF.